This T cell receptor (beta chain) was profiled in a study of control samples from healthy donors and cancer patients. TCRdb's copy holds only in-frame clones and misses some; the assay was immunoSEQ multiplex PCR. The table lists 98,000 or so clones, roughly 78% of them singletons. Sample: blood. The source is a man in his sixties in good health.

The CDR3 sequence is CASSFQGTNYGYTF. The CDR3, as DNA: TGTGCCAGCAGTTTCCAGGGGACTAACTATGGCTACACCTTC. This rearrangement joins TRBV27 to TRBJ1-2; perhaps TRBD1 as D (6 bases). Germline loops: CDR1 MNHEY, CDR2 SMNVEV (reference sequence). V was trimmed by 3 bases and J by 0 bases, leaving 8 bases between them. The CDR3 extends over 14 amino acids.